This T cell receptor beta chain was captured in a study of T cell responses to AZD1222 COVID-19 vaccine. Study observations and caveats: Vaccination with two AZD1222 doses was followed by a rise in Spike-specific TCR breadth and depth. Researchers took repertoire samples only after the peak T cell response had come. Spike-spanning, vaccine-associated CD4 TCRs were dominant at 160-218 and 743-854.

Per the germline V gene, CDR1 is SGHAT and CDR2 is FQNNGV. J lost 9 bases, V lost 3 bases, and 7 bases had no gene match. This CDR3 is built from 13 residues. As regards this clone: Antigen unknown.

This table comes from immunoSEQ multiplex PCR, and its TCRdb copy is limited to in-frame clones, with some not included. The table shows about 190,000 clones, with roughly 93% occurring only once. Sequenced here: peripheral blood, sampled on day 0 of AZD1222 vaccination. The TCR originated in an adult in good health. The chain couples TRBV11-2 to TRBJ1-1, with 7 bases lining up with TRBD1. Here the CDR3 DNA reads TGTGCCAGCAGCTTGTTTGGACAGGCCCAAGCTTTCTTT. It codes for CASSLFGQAQAFF.